These T cell receptor beta chains were read from a single sample in a study of blood T cell repertoires in COVID-19. Method: immunoSEQ multiplex PCR; TCRdb's copy keeps in-frame clones and lacks some. Among 150,000 to 200,000 clones listed, around nine tenths were seen once. The material sequenced was peripheral blood. These receptors all stem from a man aged 50 to 59 with acute or convalescent COVID-19. Both conserved end residues are part of each CDR3. Each record gives: D gene, clone size, J gene, V gene, CDR3 protein. The D gene is left open where the match is weak. Size values are once, few and many counts, or a class for expanded clones, and some rows have none.

d_call: .
clone_size: .
j_call: TRBJ2-5
v_call: TRBV28
cdr3_aa: CASRRGGQETQYF

d_call: TRBD1
clone_size: once
j_call: TRBJ1-1
v_call: TRBV7-6
cdr3_aa: CASSTDRGPWITTEAFF

d_call: .
clone_size: .
j_call: TRBJ2-5
v_call: TRBV5-1
cdr3_aa: CASSSATGPETQYF

d_call: TRBD1
clone_size: few
j_call: TRBJ1-2
v_call: TRBV2
cdr3_aa: CASSDPTGYYGYTF

d_call: .
clone_size: .
j_call: TRBJ2-6
v_call: TRBV15
cdr3_aa: CATSRALSGANVLTF

d_call: TRBD1
clone_size: few
j_call: TRBJ1-2
v_call: TRBV19
cdr3_aa: CASSWTDRSYGYTF

d_call: TRBD1
clone_size: .
j_call: TRBJ1-2
v_call: TRBV29-1
cdr3_aa: CSVRMTGGYGYTF

d_call: TRBD2
clone_size: .
j_call: TRBJ2-5
v_call: TRBV7-9
cdr3_aa: CASSPPDGGGQETQYF

d_call: .
clone_size: .
j_call: TRBJ2-5
v_call: TRBV10-2
cdr3_aa: CASGRGRQETQYF

d_call: TRBD1
clone_size: .
j_call: TRBJ2-7
v_call: TRBV28
cdr3_aa: CASRRDSPYEQYF

d_call: TRBD1
clone_size: .
j_call: TRBJ2-4
v_call: TRBV3-1/TRBV3-2
cdr3_aa: CASSRSGTGKNIQYF

d_call: TRBD2
clone_size: .
j_call: TRBJ2-3
v_call: TRBV5-1
cdr3_aa: CASSSGTTGTDTQYF

d_call: TRBD1
clone_size: .
j_call: TRBJ1-4
v_call: TRBV9
cdr3_aa: CASSVGQGINEKLFF

d_call: .
clone_size: .
j_call: TRBJ2-3
v_call: TRBV6-4
cdr3_aa: CASSDPASADTQYF

d_call: .
clone_size: .
j_call: TRBJ2-2
v_call: TRBV11-1
cdr3_aa: CASSLATANTGELFF